The clone carrying this T cell receptor (beta chain) has only one observation. As yet, its antigen is unknown. V gave up 4 bases and J gave up 2 bases; unmatched junction bases: 9. From germline, CDR1 is LNHDA and CDR2 SQIVND (reference sequence). The CDR3 totals 16 residues. This sample was taken from a study of ipilimumab plus nivolumab after autologous stem cell transplantation. Looking at the study overall: Patients received a median of roughly five ipilimumab and 8 or 9 nivolumab doses.

Generated by immunoSEQ multiplex PCR, the TCRdb table keeps only in-frame clones and is missing some. This table holds under 25,000 clones, 81% found once. Study-wide results and limits: Authors suggest TCR repertoire, Treg phenotype and gut microbiota support further study.

The gene calls are TRBV19 and TRBJ2-3; TRBD2 aligns across 7 bases. The sample was PBMCs, taken in a trial of ipilimumab plus nivolumab as post-transplant consolidation. This receptor was taken from a male donor with diffuse large B-cell lymphoma. As DNA, the CDR3 is TGTGCCAGTAGTACCTTCCTGGCGGGGGACACAGATACGCAGTATTTT. It yields the protein CASSTFLAGDTDTQYF.